These T cell receptor beta chains were read from a single sample in a study of T cells in Graves' hyperthyroidism and ophthalmopathy. One entry per CDR3 protein results from TCRdb running MiXCR on the multiplex PCR reads. Altogether 600,000 to 750,000 distinct CDR3 sequences are present, 15% to 20% being singletons, with the ten largest covering 15% to 17%. Specimen: blood. These receptors all come from a man aged 50-60 years with Graves' hyperthyroidism. CDR3s include the opening cysteine and the closing phenylalanine or tryptophan.

J,V,CDR3
TRBJ1-3,TRBV28,CASSLFRDRGIGNTIYF
TRBJ1-1,TRBV7-9,CASSLVSMNTEAFF
TRBJ1-1,TRBV20-1,CSASEVDAMNTEAFF
TRBJ2-7,TRBV11-2,CASSLHYEQYF
TRBJ1-5,TRBV15,CATSPDGTLTPIYSNQPQHF
TRBJ2-7,TRBV28,CASRGTGDYEQYF
TRBJ2-3,TRBV7-9,CASSLASGGDTDTQYF
TRBJ2-5,TRBV6-1,CASSEQGEQTQYF
TRBJ2-5,TRBV6-1,CATRTGRETQYF
TRBJ2-7,TRBV11-2,CASSPSGSGYEQYF
TRBJ1-2,TRBV5-1,CASSGVGDRPNNYGYTF
TRBJ2-2,TRBV28,CASSLDARLPANTGELFF
TRBJ2-7,TRBV27,CASRSPLAGDYEQYF
TRBJ1-1,TRBV29-1,CSARATEAFF
TRBJ2-5,TRBV15,CATSRELTGSQETQYF
TRBJ2-2,TRBV28,CASSLGFKEWAGELFF
TRBJ2-1,TRBV28,CASTLLLRGAHGNEQFF
TRBJ2-1,TRBV28,CASTRPLAYNEQFF
TRBJ2-1,TRBV28,CASSSAPGLAGDNEQFF
TRBJ1-5,TRBV2,CASSSQGNSNQPQHF
TRBJ2-1,TRBV20-1,CSARGRTSLSFNEQFF
TRBJ2-3,TRBV27,CASSYFSGSAADTQYF
TRBJ1-3,TRBV6-1,CASSEDRGSGNTIYF
TRBJ2-7,TRBV28,CASIPGQRSYEQYF
TRBJ2-7,TRBV11-2,CASSLVTSVYEQYF
TRBJ1-1,TRBV6-8,CASRRQFMNTEAFF
TRBJ2-5,TRBV7-3,CASSATGGGETQYF
TRBJ1-1,TRBV7-2,CASSLGLKGAFF
TRBJ1-5,TRBV28,CASSTWRGGQSFSGNQPQHF
TRBJ2-1,TRBV11-2,CASAGLAGIREQFF
TRBJ2-7,TRBV5-1,CASSPQSHEQYF
TRBJ2-3,TRBV6-2/TRBV6-3,CASRSTSGTQYF
TRBJ2-1,TRBV25-1,CASMGLAGFSTNEQFF
TRBJ1-5,TRBV28,CASTPGWGVNSNQPQHF
TRBJ2-7,TRBV7-3,CASSLASWGEQYF
TRBJ2-1,TRBV12-3/TRBV12-4,CASSLLGQGRYNEQFF
TRBJ2-3,TRBV7-9,CASRRQGTWDTQYF
TRBJ1-5,TRBV4-1,CASSNNRDNYQPQHF
TRBJ2-5,TRBV11-2,CASSSSRGAQESQYF
TRBJ2-7,TRBV18,CASFQGGTNYEQYF
TRBJ1-1,TRBV30,CAWSRTGESKAFF
TRBJ2-7,TRBV5-1,CASSLGLAATYEQHF
TRBJ2-4,TRBV20-1,CSASPPPAGGPENIQYF
TRBJ2-1,TRBV7-3,CASRSTSGDYNEQFF
TRBJ2-1,TRBV20-1,CSASGPTYNEQFF
TRBJ2-1,TRBV28,CALPSSYNEQFF
TRBJ1-1,TRBV6-2/TRBV6-3,CASSPPGLGAEAFF
TRBJ2-2,TRBV27,CASNPRGRDTGELFF
TRBJ2-7,TRBV19,CASSHGLPFYEQYF